Below, 23 T cell receptor beta chains from the same sample are listed, as sequenced in a study of cytomegalovirus exposure and HLA in healthy donors. Primers included in the PCR were 60 Vbeta and 13 Jbeta primers. Generated by immunoSEQ multiplex PCR, the TCRdb table keeps only in-frame clones and is missing some. The repertoire holds 180,000 or so clones, under 80% seen once, with about 2.5% in the top ten. The sequencing sample was made of PBMCs. These receptors were obtained from a human donor in good health.

The chain carries TRBV19 and TRBJ1-3, with D hard to call. Germline-derived CDR1 and CDR2 are LNHDA and SQIVND (reference sequence). This CDR3 is 16 amino acids long. V was cut by 6 bases and J by 0 bases, with 15 bases left in between. The CDR3 DNA reads TGTGCCAGTAGCTTAGGACCCACTAGCTCTGGAAACACCATATATTTT. Translated, it gives CASSLGPTSSGNTIYF.

This chain links TRBV6-5 with TRBJ1-1; the match to TRBD1 covers 8 bases. The CDR3 covers 13 residues. The germline gives CDR1 MNHEY, CDR2 SVGAGI. Trimming removed 9 bases from V and 3 bases from J; junction bases left unmatched: 6. CDR3 amino acids: CARTDRADTEAFF. CDR3 sequence (DNA): TGTGCCAGGACGGACAGGGCGGACACTGAAGCTTTCTTT.

This clone occurred a few times. The rearrangement joins TRBV4-1 to TRBJ2-7, with 8 positions matching TRBD2. Germline V gives CDR1 MGHRA, CDR2 YSYEKL. There are 17 residues in the CDR3. V lost 4 bases and J lost 3; bases outside the gene matches: 14. The CDR3 DNA sequence: TGCGCCAGCAGCCGGGGGCTACGGCGGGGGGCCATCTACGAGCAGTACTTC. Translation gives CASSRGLRRGAIYEQYF.

The chain links TRBV18 to TRBJ1-2, with a weak D call TRBD1 (5 bases). The CDR3 totals 14 residues. V lost 0 bases, J lost 8 bases, and 13 bases lay in between. Per the germline V gene, CDR1 is KGHSH and CDR2 is LQKENI. In DNA, the CDR3 is TGTGCCAGCTCACCACCGTCCAGGGTAGACGGCTACACCTTC. This translates into CASSPPSRVDGYTF.

This clone was detected only a few times. This rearrangement joins TRBV5-1 to TRBJ1-6; 9 bases fit TRBD1. In germline, CDR1 is SGHRS, CDR2 YFSETQ. V lost 1 base and J lost 10; bases outside the gene matches: 9. The CDR3 is 16 amino acids. The CDR3 nucleotides are TGCGCCAGCAGCTTGATACCGGGACAGGGAGGATCACCCCTCCACTTT. Amino acid sequence: CASSLIPGQGGSPLHF. Combining the CDR3 with reference TRBV5-1 and TRBJ1-6 gives the whole variable domain KAGVTQTPRYLIKTRGQQVTLSCSPISGHRSVSWYQQTPGQGLQFLFEYFSETQRNKGNFPGRFSGRQFSNSRSEMNVSTLELGDSALYLCASSLIPGQGGSPLHFGNGTRLTVT.

This clone was seen a handful of times. V usage is TRBV7-2 and J usage is TRBJ2-3; 9 positions match TRBD2. V gave up 5 bases and J gave up 6 bases; unmatched junction bases: 9. Germline CDR1 reads SGHTA; CDR2 reads FQGNSA. This CDR3 comprises 15 residues. CDR3 residues: CASSRLAGVRDTQYF. The CDR3 coding sequence is TGTGCCAGCAGCCGCTTAGCGGGGGTGCGGGATACGCAGTATTTT.

CDR3 sequence (DNA): TGTGCCAGCAGTCTCCAGGGTCTAGCGGGGCACGAGCAGTACTTC. Its translation is CASSLQGLAGHEQYF. This sequence joins TRBV2 and TRBJ2-7, with 9 bases identical to TRBD2. The V and J ends lost 5 bases and 5 bases, in that order; junction bases with no gene match: 10. From germline, CDR1 is SNHLY and CDR2 FYNNEI. The CDR3 contains 15 residues. The variable domain in full, completed from reference TRBV2 and TRBJ2-7, reads EPEVTQTPSHQVTQMGQEVILRCVPISNHLYFYWYRQILGQKVEFLVSFYNNEISEKSEIFDDQFSVERPDGSNFTLKIRSTKLEDSAMYFCASSLQGLAGHEQYFGPGTRLTVT.

This sequence joins TRBV12-5 and TRBJ1-1; D gene uncertain. The CDR3 totals 14 residues. V gave up 5 bases and J gave up 5 bases, with 15 bases separating them. Germline-derived CDR1 and CDR2 are LGHNT and FRNRAP. CDR3 coding DNA: TGTGCTAGTGGTACCCAATTAGCGTGGACTGAAGCTTTCTTT. Residues: CASGTQLAWTEAFF. Complete variable domain (other parts from reference TRBV12-5 and TRBJ1-1): DARVTQTPRHKVTEMGQEVTMRCQPILGHNTVFWYRQTMMQGLELLAYFRNRAPLDDSGMPKDRFSAEMPDATLATLKIQPSEPRDSAVYFCASGTQLAWTEAFFGQGTRLTVV.

The chain recombines TRBV19 with TRBJ1-4, with TRBD1 matching over 8 bases. With V trimmed by 7 bases and J by 7 bases, 11 bases remained unmatched. The CDR3 contains 15 residues. Per germline, CDR1 LNHDA and CDR2 SQIVND (reference sequence). Here the CDR3 reads CASNYRTGTGEKLFF. The CDR3 nucleotides read TGTGCCAGTAATTATCGGACAGGGACGGGTGAAAAACTGTTTTTT.

V gene TRBV7-6 combines with J gene TRBJ1-5; D is perhaps TRBD1 (6 bases). The V gene's germline CDR1 is SGHVS and CDR2 FNYEAQ. With 5 bases removed from V and 2 bases from J, the gap between germline ends came to 16 bases. There are 16 residues in the CDR3. Here the CDR3 reads CASSPRGGEGNQPQHF. The CDR3 nucleotides are TGTGCCAGCAGCCCAAGGGGGGGTGAGGGCAATCAGCCCCAGCATTTT. The whole variable domain, remainder taken from reference TRBV7-6 and TRBJ1-5, is GAGVSQSPRYKVTKRGQDVALRCDPISGHVSLYWYRQALGQGPEFLTYFNYEAQQDKSGLPNDRFSAERPEGSISTLTIQRTEQRDSAMYRCASSPRGGEGNQPQHFGDGTRLSIL.

This clone was counted ten times or more. The CDR3 bases are TGTGCTAGTGGCCCCGGACTAGCAGACGAGCAGTACTTC. Protein sequence: CASGPGLADEQYF. The chain recombines TRBV12-5 with TRBJ2-7, with 8 bases lining up with TRBD2. V trimming: 6 bases; J trimming: 5 bases; junction bases outside the gene matches: 6. Germline CDR1 is LGHNT and CDR2 is FRNRAP. The CDR3 has 13 amino acids.

The rearrangement links TRBV4-3 to TRBJ1-1; D is ambiguous. Germline CDR1 and CDR2: LGHNA and YSLEER. The CDR3 has 13 amino acids. V lost 3 bases and J lost 2, with 7 bases in between. The CDR3 sequence is CASSQRINTEAFF. CDR3 DNA sequence: TGCGCCAGCAGCCAGCGGATAAACACTGAAGCTTTCTTT.

The chain carries TRBV4-1 and TRBJ1-1; TRBD1 aligns across 8 bases. The germline V gene has CDR1 MGHRA and CDR2 YSYEKL. Trimming took 0 bases from V and 3 from J; bases not matched to a gene: 6. The CDR3 has 16 amino acids. The CDR3 reads CASSQEGQGADTEAFF. For the CDR3, the DNA is TGCGCCAGCAGCCAAGAAGGTCAGGGGGCGGACACTGAAGCTTTCTTT.

This clone was observed a handful of times. This rearrangement joins TRBV2 to TRBJ2-1; 7 bases line up with TRBD1. CDR1 is SNHLY and CDR2 is FYNNEI in the germline V gene. The length of the CDR3 is 13 residues. The V gene end was trimmed by 7 bases and the J gene end by 7 bases; junction bases not matched to a gene: 7. DNA for the CDR3: TGTGCCAGCAACAGGGGTTACTTAAATGAGCAGTTCTTC. Protein product: CASNRGYLNEQFF.

The rearrangement joins TRBV28 to TRBJ1-1, with 10 bases fitting TRBD1. CDR3 size: 14 residues. V lost 2 bases, J lost 7 bases, and 4 bases stayed unmatched. From germline, CDR1 is MDHEN and CDR2 SYDVKM. The CDR3 sequence: CASSLGGQGVEAFF. The CDR3 DNA reads TGTGCCAGCAGTTTAGGCGGACAGGGGGTTGAAGCTTTCTTT.

The rearrangement joins TRBV13 to TRBJ2-3; D may be TRBD1 (5 bases). This CDR3 comprises 14 residues. Germline CDR1 PRHDT, CDR2 FYEKMQ (reference sequence). The V end lost 1 base, the J end lost 6 bases, and 11 bases lay between the germline ends. Here the CDR3 DNA reads TGTGCCAGCAGCTTAGATACGGCAGGGGATACGCAGTATTTT. Translated: CASSLDTAGDTQYF. Together with reference TRBV13 and TRBJ2-3, the CDR3 gives the full variable domain: AAGVIQSPRHLIKEKRETATLKCYPIPRHDTVYWYQQGPGQDPQFLISFYEKMQSDKGSIPDRFSAQQFSDYHSELNMSSLELGDSALYFCASSLDTAGDTQYFGPGTRLTVL.

The rearrangement links TRBV6-5 to TRBJ2-7; no clear D gene. The CDR3 is 12 residues long. Trimming took off 6 bases at V and 3 bases at J, with 9 bases between the two ends. The germline V gene has CDR1 MNHEY and CDR2 SVGAGI. The CDR3 nucleotides are TGTGCCAGCAGGAGTTTTTACTACGAGCAGTACTTC. This gives the protein CASRSFYYEQYF.

The chain uses TRBV19 and TRBJ1-5; 7 bases fit TRBD1. The CDR3 totals 16 residues. Germline V lookup: CDR1 LNHDA, CDR2 SQIVND (reference sequence). The trim removed 6 bases at V and 6 bases at J, leaving 14 bases unmatched. For the CDR3, the DNA is TGTGCCAGTAGGATCGACAGGGAACTTGTTTCTCAGCCCCAGCATTTT. It specifies CASRIDRELVSQPQHF.

This clone was observed a handful of times. The V gene is TRBV30, the J gene TRBJ1-5; D perhaps matches TRBD1 (5 bases). The CDR3 spans 17 residues. The ends were cut back, 2 bases at V and 6 bases at J, with 23 bases in the middle. Germline V gene data show CDR1 as GTSNPN and CDR2 as SVGIG (reference sequence). CDR3 sequence: CAWSPGLKGKVGQPQHF. The CDR3 bases are TGTGCCTGGAGTCCCGGGCTCAAGGGGAAGGTAGGTCAGCCCCAGCATTTT.

The chain uses TRBV10-3 and TRBJ2-5; 11 nucleotides agree with TRBD1. The V and J ends lost 6 bases and 5 bases, in that order; junction bases with no gene match: 8. The germline V gene has CDR1 ENHRY and CDR2 SYGVKD. The CDR3 extends over 15 amino acids. Written as DNA, the CDR3 is TGTGCCATCAGCTTAGGACAGGGGGCGTCTGAGACCCAGTACTTC. It translates to CAISLGQGASETQYF.

Worth noting for this clone: This likely traces to a read error, being one base from a far larger clone. V is TRBV7-9 and J is TRBJ2-5, with TRBD2 matching over 14 bases. Germline lookup yields CDR1 SEHNR and CDR2 FQNEAQ (reference sequence). The CDR3 contains 17 residues. CDR3 sequence reads: CSSSPRLAGGPYETQYF. The CDR3 DNA sequence: TGTTCCAGCAGCCCGCGACTAGCGGGGGGGCCATATGAGACCCAGTACTTC.

The chain couples TRBV10-3 to TRBJ1-5; D call uncertain. Germline V gene sequence: CDR1 ENHRY, CDR2 SYGVKD. The CDR3 is made up of 13 amino acids. Trimming took off 3 bases at V and 6 bases at J, with 9 bases between the two ends. CDR3 nucleotides: TGTGCCATCAGTGAAACGCTCAGTCAGCCCCAGCATTTT. Its translation is CAISETLSQPQHF.

The J gene is TRBJ2-5, the V gene TRBV6-5; maybe TRBD2 (5 bases). Germline loops: CDR1 MNHEY, CDR2 SVGAGI. This CDR3 contains 16 residues. Trimming pared 0 bases from V and 0 bases from J, leaving 11 bases between. Written as DNA, the CDR3 is TGTGCCAGCAGTTACTCCGTCGGCGGGTACCAAGAGACCCAGTACTTC. Translating it yields CASSYSVGGYQETQYF.